This entry lists 14 T cell receptor beta chains sequenced from one sample in a study of blood T cell repertoires in COVID-19. Generated by immunoSEQ multiplex PCR, the TCRdb table keeps only in-frame clones and is missing some. The sample consists of more than 300,000 clones, approximately 91% of them appearing once. The specimen sequenced was peripheral blood. The receptors derive from a woman in her 70s with COVID-19, enrolled during active disease.

V gene TRBV19 combines with J gene TRBJ1-2, with D unresolved. Per germline, CDR1 LNHDA and CDR2 SQIVND (reference sequence). There are 12 residues in the CDR3. Trimming stripped 4 bases from V and 7 bases from J, with 10 bases between. Here the CDR3 DNA reads TGTGCCAGTAGTAACAGTTTACTTGGCTACACCTTC. Residues: CASSNSLLGYTF.

The chain couples TRBV3-1 (or the pseudogene TRBV3-2) to TRBJ1-1; 8 bases match TRBD1. This CDR3 is built from 17 residues. Trimming took 0 bases from V and 11 from J; bases not matched to a gene: 17. CDR1 and CDR2 from the germline V gene are LGHDT and YNNKEL (reference sequence). The CDR3 nucleotides are TGTGCCAGCAGCCAAGAGTCTGTGGACAGGGAAAAGCTTGAGGCTTTCTTT. It encodes CASSQESVDREKLEAFF.

The V gene is TRBV29-1, the J gene TRBJ1-2; D call uncertain. The germline V gene encodes CDR1 SQVTM and CDR2 ANQGSEA. The length of the CDR3 is 13 residues. Trimming shortened V by 6 bases and J by 0 bases, and 11 bases separated the two germline ends. CDR3 protein: CSVGADSNYGYTF. The CDR3 bases are TGCAGCGTCGGCGCAGACTCTAACTATGGCTACACCTTC.

V and J are TRBV5-6 and TRBJ2-7; 7 bases are shared with TRBD2. Trimming cost V 0 bases and J 2 bases; bases outside gene matches: 8. Germline CDR1 is SGHDT and CDR2 is YYEEEE. The CDR3 is made up of 16 amino acids. CDR3 DNA: TGTGCCAGCAGCTTGGACGGGGGGATGGCTGCCTACGAGCAGTACTTC. It codes for CASSLDGGMAAYEQYF.

The CDR3 nucleotides are TGTGCCAGCTCACCTATCAGGGACACGGTGAACTATGGCTACACCTTC. Its protein product is CASSPIRDTVNYGYTF. The J gene is TRBJ1-2, the V gene TRBV18, with D tentatively TRBD1 (6 bases). This CDR3 has 16 residues. Germline loops: CDR1 KGHSH, CDR2 LQKENI. The V end lost 3 bases, the J end lost 2 bases, and 16 bases lay between the germline ends.

The chain couples TRBV12-3 or TRBV12-4 to TRBJ1-2, with TRBD1 as a possible D gene (6 bases). V gave up 5 bases and J gave up 3 bases, with 10 bases separating them. This CDR3 is 13 amino acids long. The CDR3 sequence is CASSRDNYYGYTF. Written as DNA, the CDR3 is TGTGCCAGCAGTCGGGACAACTACTATGGCTACACCTTC.

This sequence joins TRBV5-1 and TRBJ2-2; possibly TRBD1 for D (6 bases). V was pared by 0 bases and J by 4 bases, with 16 bases between. This CDR3 is 17 amino acids long. Germline lookup yields CDR1 SGHRS and CDR2 YFSETQ. The CDR3 reads CASSLAIPTGSTGELFF. CDR3 sequence (DNA): TGCGCCAGCAGCTTGGCCATTCCCACAGGGTCCACCGGGGAGCTGTTTTTT. The full variable domain, rest sourced from reference TRBV5-1 and TRBJ2-2, is KAGVTQTPRYLIKTRGQQVTLSCSPISGHRSVSWYQQTPGQGLQFLFEYFSETQRNKGNFPGRFSGRQFSNSRSEMNVSTLELGDSALYLCASSLAIPTGSTGELFFGEGSRLTVL.

The chain couples TRBV5-1 to TRBJ1-1; maybe TRBD1 (5 bases). The CDR3 covers 14 residues. Trimming removed 7 bases at V and 3 bases at J, with 16 bases between. The germline V gene has CDR1 SGHRS and CDR2 YFSETQ. CDR3 protein: CASRREGDDTEAFF. The CDR3 DNA is TGCGCCAGCCGTAGGGAAGGGGATGACACTGAAGCTTTCTTT. Drawing the rest from reference TRBV5-1 and TRBJ1-1, the complete variable domain is KAGVTQTPRYLIKTRGQQVTLSCSPISGHRSVSWYQQTPGQGLQFLFEYFSETQRNKGNFPGRFSGRQFSNSRSEMNVSTLELGDSALYLCASRREGDDTEAFFGQGTRLTVV.

The rearrangement links TRBV20-1 to TRBJ2-7; D is possibly TRBD1 (6 bases). The CDR3 spans 12 residues. CDR1 is DFQATT and CDR2 is SNEGSKA in the germline V gene (reference sequence). V dropped 5 bases and J dropped 3 bases, with 11 bases sitting between them. The CDR3 reads CSARGGSYEQYF. Here the CDR3 DNA reads TGCAGTGCTCGTGGGGGCAGCTACGAGCAGTACTTC.

The rearrangement joins TRBV12-3 or TRBV12-4 to TRBJ1-1, with D perhaps TRBD1 (6 bases). CDR3 length equals 11 residues. The V and J ends lost 5 bases and 5 bases respectively, with 6 bases between them. The CDR3 sequence is CASSGTTEAFF. The CDR3 region has the DNA TGTGCCAGCAGTGGGACAACTGAAGCTTTCTTT.

This clone was found many times. The chain has TRBV24-1 and TRBJ1-2; D gene unclear. The CDR3 extends over 14 amino acids. From germline, CDR1 is KGHDR and CDR2 SFDVKD. V lost 1 base, J lost 6 bases, and 11 bases lay in between. The CDR3 sequence is CATSDFPGEDGYTF. The CDR3 bases are TGTGCCACCAGTGATTTCCCCGGGGAAGATGGCTACACCTTC.

The J gene is TRBJ2-5, the V gene TRBV15; 8 bases map to TRBD1. Germline trimming cut 0 bases from V and 4 bases from J; bases unmatched to any gene: 16. The CDR3 contains 19 residues. Germline V gene sequence: CDR1 LNHNV, CDR2 YYDKDF (reference sequence). Here the CDR3 reads CATSRDSDRGVTKRETQYF. The CDR3 DNA is TGTGCCACCAGCAGAGATAGCGACAGGGGTGTTACGAAGAGAGAGACCCAGTACTTC.

This clone was seen only a few times. V gene TRBV2 combines with J gene TRBJ1-1, with D unresolved. The CDR3 is 13 residues long. Germline V gives CDR1 SNHLY, CDR2 FYNNEI. Trimming stripped 2 bases from V and 0 bases from J, with 4 bases between. The CDR3 sequence: CASSEHMNTEAFF. CDR3 sequence (DNA): TGTGCCAGCAGTGAACACATGAACACTGAAGCTTTCTTT.

V is TRBV7-2 and J is TRBJ1-2; TRBD1 matches 8 bases. The germline V gene has CDR1 SGHTA and CDR2 FQGNSA. Trimming took 6 bases from V and 7 from J; bases not matched to a gene: 7. CDR3 size: 13 residues. For the CDR3, the DNA is TGTGCCAGCAGTTCCGGACAGGGCTTTGGCTACACCTTC. Translating it yields CASSSGQGFGYTF.